A few counts support the clone carrying this TCR beta chain. Its specificity is not known. This entry is derived from a study of beta chain features in type 1 diabetes. Findings and caveats of the study: Fewer junction insertions and more nucleotide deletions appeared in type 1 diabetes patients. Naive, central memory and Treg TCRB repertoires seemed to resemble each other more closely in patients than they did in healthy donors. The analysis here could not establish whether HLA type shapes TCRB rearrangement. Moderate but significant shortening of TCRB CDR3s was recorded in all four CD4+ subsets from Type 1 diabetes patients.

The isolated RNA, all of it, was reverse transcribed, so expressed TCRB transcripts were what got sequenced. Here immunoSEQ multiplex PCR was the method, and the copy in TCRdb shows in-frame clones only, minus some. The profile shows 600,000 to 700,000 clones, 9.5% to 15% of them singletons. The germline V gene has CDR1 SGHTA and CDR2 FQGNSA. The CDR3 length is 13 residues. Trimming stripped 6 bases from V and 6 bases from J, with 15 bases between. The TCR originated in a man aged 30 to 45 with type 1 diabetes. The sequencing input was naive CD4+ T cells from blood. The V gene is TRBV7-2, the J gene TRBJ2-7; the D is unclear. The CDR3 DNA sequence: TGTGCCAGCAGTCTAGGGCCTTTAGGCGAGCAGTACTTC. Encoded protein: CASSLGPLGEQYF.